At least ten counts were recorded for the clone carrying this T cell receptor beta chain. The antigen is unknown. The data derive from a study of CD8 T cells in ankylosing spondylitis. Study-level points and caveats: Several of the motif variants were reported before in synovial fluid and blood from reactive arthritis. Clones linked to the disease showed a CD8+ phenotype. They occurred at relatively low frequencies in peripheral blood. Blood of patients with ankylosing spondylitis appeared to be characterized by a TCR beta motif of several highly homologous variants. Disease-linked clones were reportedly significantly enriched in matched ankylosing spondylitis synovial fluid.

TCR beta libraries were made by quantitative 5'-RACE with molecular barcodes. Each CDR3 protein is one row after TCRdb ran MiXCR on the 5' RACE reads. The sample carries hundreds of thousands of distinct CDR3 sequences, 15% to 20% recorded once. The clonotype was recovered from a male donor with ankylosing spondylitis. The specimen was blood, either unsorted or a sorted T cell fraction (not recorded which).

The CDR3 sequence is CASSLGTGNEKLFF. CDR3 nucleotide sequence: TGTGCCAGCAGCTTAGGGACAGGGAATGAAAAACTGTTTTTT. V is TRBV7-6 and J is TRBJ1-4; TRBD1 agrees at 8 bases. Germline V gene data show CDR1 as SGHVS and CDR2 as FNYEAQ. V trimming: 1 base; J trimming: 5 bases; junction bases outside the gene matches: 0. CDR3 length equals 14 residues.